A single sample is the source of the 18 T cell receptor beta chains below, sequenced in a study of blood T cells in healthy people across ages (dated by TCRdb to between 2014 and 2017). Libraries were built with 5' RACE. Sequenced using an Illumina HiSeq 2500. A second PCR of 7 to 11 cycles was performed with a sample-barcoded 5' primer and a J-beta primer mix. The public reads were reprocessed in TCRdb via fastp at Q25 and MiXCR, keeping in-frame beta chains. When rows share a CDR3 protein, they turn into one entry using the most common DNA and genes. A total of some 690,000 distinct CDR3 sequences appear in this sample, 20% to 25% of them only once. Roughly 22% of the sample lies in the top ten. The source material was blood. Receptor source: a man aged 65 to 79 in good health.

The rearrangement uses TRBV6-1 and TRBJ2-5, with D possibly being TRBD2 (5 bases). Germline CDR1 is MNHNS and CDR2 is SASEGT. V was clipped by 1 base and J by 5 bases, with 14 bases between them. This CDR3 region has 15 residues. CDR3 amino acids: CASSEVLGSGETQYF. The CDR3 DNA reads TGTGCCAGCAGTGAAGTTTTAGGGTCGGGGGAGACCCAGTACTTC.

J is TRBJ2-3 and V is TRBV25-1; 9 nucleotides match TRBD2. This CDR3 has 17 residues. Germline V gives CDR1 MGHDK, CDR2 SYGVNS. V shed 4 bases and J 3 bases; nucleotides not matched to a gene: 11. CDR3 sequence: CASSGGLLAGATDTQYF. As DNA, the CDR3 is TGTGCCAGCAGTGGGGGTTTGTTAGCGGGAGCGACAGATACGCAGTATTTT.

The V gene is TRBV11-2, the J gene TRBJ2-7; 8 bases fit TRBD2. V lost 5 bases, J lost 1 base, and 7 bases stayed unmatched. The germline V gene has CDR1 SGHAT and CDR2 FQNNGV. CDR3 length: 15 amino acids. CDR3 amino acids: CASSPNSGGSYEQYF. The DNA for the CDR3 is TGTGCCAGCAGCCCAAATTCGGGGGGGTCCTACGAGCAGTACTTC.

The chain links TRBV20-1 to TRBJ2-5; 8 bases match TRBD1. The end of the DNA is better explained by TRBJ2-7, so the J call may be wrong. This CDR3 has 15 residues. Germline lookup yields CDR1 DFQATT and CDR2 SNEGSKA (reference sequence). CDR3 DNA: TGCAGTGCTAGTGGGGTGGACGGGACAGGATGCGAGCAGTACTTC. Its translation is CSASGVDGTGCEQYF.

The chain employs TRBV19 and TRBJ1-6; 8 bases are shared with TRBD1. This CDR3 spans 16 amino acids. The V segment lost 3 bases and the J segment 9 bases; nucleotides outside the gene matches: 10. Germline values: CDR1 LNHDA, CDR2 SQIVND (reference sequence). CDR3 loop: CASSIIVPGGVSPLHF. CDR3 bases: TGTGCCAGTAGTATTATAGTTCCAGGGGGCGTTTCACCCCTCCACTTT.

This rearrangement joins TRBV10-3 to TRBJ1-5; no clear D gene. V was shortened by 4 bases and J by 11 bases, with 21 bases between the two germline ends. There are 15 residues in the CDR3. Germline loops: CDR1 ENHRY, CDR2 SYGVKD. This CDR3 is CAISGAGPLSGAQHF. CDR3 in DNA: TGTGCCATCAGTGGGGCAGGACCCCTATCTGGAGCCCAGCATTTT.

V gene TRBV29-1 combines with J gene TRBJ2-3; unclear D gene. The CDR3 is 17 amino acids. Germline lookup yields CDR1 SQVTM and CDR2 ANQGSEA. V was clipped by 7 bases and J by 2 bases, with 25 bases between them. The CDR3 DNA reads as TGCAGCGGGAGCCCGTCCCTCGGACGGCGAAACACAGATACGCAGTATTTT. Residues: CSGSPSLGRRNTDTQYF.

This chain uses TRBV5-1 with TRBJ2-3; D not certain. CDR3 size: 15 residues. V lost 5 bases to trimming and J lost 1 base, with 14 bases between them. The germline V gene has CDR1 SGHRS and CDR2 YFSETQ. This CDR3 reads CASSYETTGTDTQYF. The CDR3 DNA reads TGCGCCAGCAGTTACGAGACGACCGGCACAGATACGCAGTATTTT.

The genes are TRBV27 and TRBJ1-1, with TRBD1 matching over 9 bases. Germline assignment: CDR1 MNHEY and CDR2 SMNVEV (reference sequence). The CDR3 contains 15 residues. V shed 5 bases, J shed 3 bases, and the junction held 7 bases outside the gene matches. The CDR3 protein is CASSPWTGVDTEAFF. The CDR3 DNA sequence: TGTGCCAGCAGTCCATGGACAGGGGTCGACACTGAAGCTTTCTTT.

This clonotype appeared a few times. The chain carries TRBV18 and TRBJ2-7; D not certain. The germline gives CDR1 KGHSH, CDR2 LQKENI. This CDR3 spans 16 amino acids. Trimming shortened V by 3 bases and J by 4 bases, and 19 bases separated the two germline ends. The chain's CDR3 is CASSPAQAPLSYEQYF. The CDR3 region has the DNA TGTGCCAGCTCACCGGCCCAGGCCCCTCTTTCTTACGAGCAGTACTTC. Full variable domain (rest looked up from reference TRBV18 and TRBJ2-7): NAGVMQNPRHLVRRRGQEARLRCSPMKGHSHVYWYRQLPEEGLKFMVYLQKENIIDESGMPKERFSAEFPKEGPSILRIQQVVRGDSAAYFCASSPAQAPLSYEQYFGPGTRLTVT.

The chain has TRBV6-5 and TRBJ2-3; TRBD2 aligns across 7 bases. The germline gives CDR1 MNHEY, CDR2 SVGAGI. The CDR3 has 15 amino acids. The J segment lost 2 bases and the V segment lost 3 bases, leaving 5 bases of the junction unmatched. The CDR3 DNA sequence: TGTGCCAGCAGTTATAGCGGGCGCCCCACAGATACGCAGTATTTT. The encoded protein is CASSYSGRPTDTQYF.

The chain is built from TRBV27 and TRBJ1-1; TRBD1 agrees at 9 bases. The CDR3 covers 19 residues. Per the germline V gene, CDR1 is MNHEY and CDR2 is SMNVEV (reference sequence). The ends lost 4 bases at V and 4 bases at J; junction bases unmatched: 19. The CDR3 is CASSSPTGTGMVFGTEAFF. The DNA of the CDR3 is TGTGCCAGCAGTTCACCTACCGGGACAGGGATGGTATTTGGCACTGAAGCTTTCTTT.

This clonotype was seen only a few times. The chain joins TRBV7-9 to TRBJ2-1; TRBD2 matches at 7 bases. The CDR3 has 15 amino acids. V gave up 7 bases and J gave up 1 base; unmatched junction bases: 7. Germline CDR1 SEHNR, CDR2 FQNEAQ (reference sequence). The CDR3 here is CASTLGGDSYNEQFF. The CDR3 DNA is TGTGCCAGCACCCTGGGGGGGGATTCCTACAATGAGCAGTTCTTC.

Here the CDR3 reads CASSRGGTGSYNEQFF. CDR3 in DNA: TGTGCCAGCAGCCGAGGAGGGACAGGGTCCTACAATGAGCAGTTCTTC. The rearrangement joins TRBV7-9 to TRBJ2-1; 9 bases align to TRBD1. The length of the CDR3 is 16 residues. Germline V gene lookup returns CDR1 SEHNR and CDR2 FQNEAQ (reference sequence). The trim removed 5 bases at V and 1 base at J, leaving 6 bases unmatched.

This clonotype showed up just a few times. The rearrangement joins TRBV5-1 to TRBJ2-5; D may be TRBD1 (5 bases). Germline CDR1 reads SGHRS; CDR2 reads YFSETQ. V was clipped by 4 bases and J by 6 bases, with 16 bases between them. The CDR3 has 14 amino acids. CDR3 amino acids: CASSAQASVQTQYF. As DNA, the CDR3 is TGCGCCAGCAGCGCACAGGCGAGTGTGCAGACCCAGTACTTC.

DNA of the CDR3: TGTGCCAGCAGTTTAGGTGTCGAACCCAATGAGCAGTTCTTC. Protein: CASSLGVEPNEQFF. The chain links TRBV12-3 or TRBV12-4 to TRBJ2-1; D unresolved. This CDR3 region has 14 residues. The V and J ends lost 1 base and 6 bases respectively, with 10 bases between them.

The sample holds a few counts of this clonotype. V gene TRBV20-1 combines with J gene TRBJ2-3, with 11 bases lining up with TRBD2. The CDR3 has 14 amino acids. Unmatched junction bases numbered 9, after V lost 6 bases and J lost 7 bases. Germline V lookup: CDR1 DFQATT, CDR2 SNEGSKA (reference sequence). The CDR3 DNA reads as TGCAGTGCCCCTACTAGCGGGAGCATGAATACGCAGTATTTT. It is translated as CSAPTSGSMNTQYF.

This clonotype was found many times. The chain couples TRBV5-1 to TRBJ1-1; D is ambiguous. This CDR3 spans 14 amino acids. Germline V lookup: CDR1 SGHRS, CDR2 YFSETQ. With 0 bases removed from V and 1 base from J, the gap between germline ends came to 7 bases. The CDR3 sequence is CASSLAAGNTEAFF. CDR3 DNA sequence: TGCGCCAGCAGCTTGGCCGCAGGGAACACTGAAGCTTTCTTT.